This T cell receptor beta chain was captured by sequencing in a study of graft-versus-host responses after intestinal transplantation (dated by TCRdb to the early 2020s). About the full investigation: The transplants that recipients got were multivisceral, liver-intestinal, or isolated intestinal. Donor T cell macrochimerism was defined as a peak of at least 4% donor T cells among recipient peripheral blood mononuclear cells. All recipients received anti-thymocyte globulin induction followed by maintenance tacrolimus and steroids for 3 to 4 years. Alloreactive clones were identified by sequencing pre-transplant mixed lymphocyte reaction products and comparing them with unstimulated pre-transplant donor and recipient T cells. Rather than going through the commercial service, samples from three later patients were sequenced in-house on an Illumina MiSeq and processed with MiXCR. After intestinal transplantation, graft-versus-host and host-versus-graft alloreactive T cell clones in the graft, circulation and bone marrow were tracked using bulk TCR-beta CDR3 sequencing. The cohort enrolled approximately 24 intestinal transplant recipients including one retransplant, and a few patients lacking pretransplant specimens were excluded.

The method was the immunoSEQ multiplex PCR assay. For most patients, genomic DNA was isolated using the Qiagen DNeasy Blood and Tissue Kit and was shipped frozen to Adaptive Biotechnologies for TCR sequencing. For most patients, high-throughput TCR-beta CDR3 sequencing of genomic DNA was performed by Adaptive Biotechnologies. On the authors' methods: TCR sequencing data were retrieved from Adaptive's ImmunoSEQ software for 15 to 20 patients, whereas a few other patients were processed with MiXCR and VDJtools. To correct CD4 versus CD8 sorting errors, any sequence found in both subsets at a frequency ratio below 5:1 was removed. CDR3 nucleotide sequences shared between donor and recipient were removed because the origin of such sequences could not be assigned. To be classed as alloreactive, a clone needed at least 2-fold expansion over unstimulated cells and a minimum CFSE-low frequency of 0.002% (template counts) or 0.001% (read counts). Clones detected in sequenced pre-transplant spleen, lymph node, or MLR CFSE-low populations of the donor or recipient were defined as mappable. Cumulative frequency of alloreactive clones was calculated as a percentage of all sequences weighted by copy number. Sourced from immuneACCESS, this table was stored by TCRdb with only in-frame sequences that have V and J called. A share of the clones is absent; for the studies checked, an unresolved V gene accounts for under half, and the remainder has no known explanation. V and J calls and clone size are copied from that table; D and trimming were computed from the DNA. For this sample the table gives more than 70,000 clones, of which about four fifths were detected only once. The top ten constitute 0.65% to 0.85% of the sample.

Results and caveats for the whole study, not just this receptor: In the allografts of patients with donor T cell macrochimerism, GvH to HvG T cell clonal ratios were high. Early after transplant, peak levels of circulating GvH clones were found to be associated with declines in HvG clones. Conclusions were limited by the relatively low number and heterogeneity of intestinal transplant patients. GvH clones were detected in recipient bone marrow, and some of these GvH clones were observed earlier in ileal mucosa or blood, consistent with an intestinal mucosal origin.

Details on this clone: What antigen it recognizes has not been identified. No much larger clone is present one base from it, and per-base qualities are unavailable.

The CDR3, from cysteine to phenylalanine, totals 13 residues. Left in the record is the CDR3 DNA by itself, 39 bases read in frame from the first base. V and J are trimmed by 4 bases and 5 bases, and the gene matches miss 1 base of the junction. Taken from the germline V gene, the CDR1 and CDR2 loops are SGHNT and YENEEA. The sample's time point label, decoded: cells obtained before transplantation from donor or recipient. CD3+CD4+ and CD3+CD8+ populations were FACS-sorted from unstimulated pre-transplant donor and recipient cells taken from spleen or lymph nodes. The rearranged segments are TRBV11-3 and TRBJ2-1; the junction holds 8 bases that match TRBD1. The TCR comes from a human donor who received an intestinal transplant. The specimen comprised unstimulated CD4+ T cells sorted from spleen or lymph node cells, sampled before intestinal transplant. The DNA sequence is TGTGCCAGCAGCTCGGACAGGGACAATGAGCAGTTCTTC. Protein translation: CASSSDRDNEQFF.